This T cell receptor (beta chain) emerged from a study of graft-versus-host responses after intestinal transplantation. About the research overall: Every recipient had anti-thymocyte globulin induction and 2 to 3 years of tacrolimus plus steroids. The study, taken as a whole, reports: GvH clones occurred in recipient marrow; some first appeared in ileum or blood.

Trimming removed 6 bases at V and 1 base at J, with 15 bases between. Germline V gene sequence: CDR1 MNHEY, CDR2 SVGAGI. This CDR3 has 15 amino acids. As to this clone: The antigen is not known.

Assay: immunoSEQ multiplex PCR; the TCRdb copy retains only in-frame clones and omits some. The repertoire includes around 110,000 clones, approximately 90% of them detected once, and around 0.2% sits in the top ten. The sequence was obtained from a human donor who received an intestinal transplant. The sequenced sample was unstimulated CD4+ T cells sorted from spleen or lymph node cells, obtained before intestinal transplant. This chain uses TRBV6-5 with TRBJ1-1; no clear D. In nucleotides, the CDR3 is TGTGCCAGCAGCCTTCTCCCAAAAGCGAACACTGAAGCTTTCTTT. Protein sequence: CASSLLPKANTEAFF.